This T cell receptor (beta chain) was retrieved from a study of blood T cells in healthy people across ages. Whole-study findings and limits: PBMCs left unsorted prevented a conclusive naive versus antigen-experienced comparison. With donor CMV status unknown, expanded clonotype changes were possibly confounded.

Remarks on this clonotype: The target antigen is unknown.

Trimming took off 6 bases at V and 9 bases at J, with 15 bases between the two ends. Germline-derived CDR1 and CDR2 are SGHAT and FQNNGV. CDR3 size: 13 residues. Next came a second PCR, run for roughly 6 to 11 cycles, which used a sample-barcoded 5' primer along with a J-beta primer mix. TCRdb independently ran MiXCR on the 5' RACE reads; one entry per CDR3 protein. The profile covers approximately 770,000 distinct CDR3 sequences, with more than 45% appearing a single time and roughly 22% taken by the ten largest. Material for sequencing was blood. The chain couples TRBV11-2 to TRBJ2-1; D may match TRBD1 or TRBD2 (5 bases each). This TCR came from a man younger than 45 in good health. The CDR3 bases are TGTGCCAGCAGTTATCTAGGGGACCGTGAGCAGTTCTTC. Translation: CASSYLGDREQFF.